This T cell receptor (beta chain) was captured in a study of molecular identifiers for immune sequencing clone quantification (dated by TCRdb to 2016 to 2019). As for the study more broadly: For a replicate experiment, the RNA from either about 20,000 or 100,000 naive CD8 T cells was divided into five aliquots, and four of those aliquots went on to sequencing. The study was a methods study using CD8 T cells to benchmark molecular-identifier clustering-based TCR repertoire sequencing (MIDCIRS) and TCR RNA copy counting. General findings and caveats noted by the study authors: Approximately 3 recovered TCR RNA copies per cell were obtained by modeling, versus about 10 by digital PCR, implying a capture efficiency of about 30%. Spiked-in Jurkat TCR RNA (around 9 copies' worth), which is not part of the donor repertoire, was contained in the naive libraries. Highly expanded clone sizes could be underestimated because identical TCR molecules may share a barcode. When barcode sub-clustering was left out, chimeric consensus sequences inflated TCR diversity, with chimeras reaching as high as 47%. Spiked-in Jurkat TCR RNA equivalent to a single cell was reported to be detectable even among 980,000 or so naive CD8 T cells. In CMV-specific effector cells, clones with more than 20 RNA copies accounted for over 97% of molecules, whereas in naive cells such clones accounted for under 1%.

The CDR3 spans 17 residues, from the cysteine through the phenylalanine. Of all the DNA, just the CDR3 is kept, 51 bases in frame from base 1. The V and J ends are trimmed by 1 base and 2 bases, leaving 15 bases between them. Taken from the germline V gene, the CDR1 and CDR2 loops are SGHNT and YENEEA. Naive CD8 T cell libraries were made from approximately 20,000 to 1,000,000 sorted cells using 10%, 30% or 50% of purified RNA. Naive CD8 T cells were FACS-sorted as CD8+CD4-CCR7+CD45RA+ on a BD FACSAria II into RLT Plus buffer. To test detection sensitivity, Jurkat RNA equivalent to approximately ten TCR copies was spiked into samples of roughly 18,000-1,000,000 naive CD8 T cells. CD8 T cells were enriched using RosetteSep CD8+ T Cell Enrichment Cocktail and Ficoll-Paque, and the enriched cells then underwent ACK red cell lysis. The library was obtained by PCR. For sequencing, an Illumina HiSeq 4000 was employed. Preparation of bulk TCR libraries followed a previously described approach, with the TCR primers listed in Table S5. The Qiagen AllPrep DNA/RNA kit was used to purify total RNA. Before analysis, reads from multiple sequencing runs of the same library were pooled. The paper's processing steps were these. Reads were retained only if their TCR constant sequence matched exactly, and those retained reads were trimmed to 150 nt and grouped according to their 12-nt molecular barcodes. Within each barcode group, reads were sub-clustered at a 15% Levenshtein threshold, and quality-weighted consensus sequences were built per RNA molecule. Non-functional sequences were removed, as were lower-count sequences one edit away from another. On the basis of fitting two negative binomial distributions, barcode sub-clusters with fewer than 20% of the maximum read count were discarded. In-frame beta chains were kept once TCRdb had trimmed the public reads at Q25 with fastp and called clones with MiXCR. Every distinct CDR3 protein forms one entry, paired with its most common genes and DNA. The V and J calls, along with clone size, are taken from TCRdb and not from the paper's own processing. The sample table contains hundreds of thousands of distinct CDR3 sequences; only one count was recorded for 15% to 20% of them. 0.85% to 0.9% of the sample lies in the top ten.

At least ten counts were recorded for this clonotype. The antigen it binds to is not known. No much larger clone is present one base from it, and per-base qualities are unavailable. This TCR derives from a human donor in good health. Some libraries in this study had Jurkat cell RNA spiked in. The sample taken for sequencing was naive CD8+ T cells from blood, with Jurkat cell RNA spiked in. The cell subset or site label for this specimen denotes: FACS-sorted CD8+CD4-CCR7+CD45RA+ naive T cells. This sequence uses TRBV11-3 and TRBJ2-1; the D segment is perhaps TRBD1 or TRBD2, each sharing 6 matched bases. The CDR3 protein: CASSLGGAQGAYNEQFF. DNA sequence: TGTGCCAGCAGCTTAGGGGGGGCCCAGGGCGCCTACAATGAGCAGTTCTTC.